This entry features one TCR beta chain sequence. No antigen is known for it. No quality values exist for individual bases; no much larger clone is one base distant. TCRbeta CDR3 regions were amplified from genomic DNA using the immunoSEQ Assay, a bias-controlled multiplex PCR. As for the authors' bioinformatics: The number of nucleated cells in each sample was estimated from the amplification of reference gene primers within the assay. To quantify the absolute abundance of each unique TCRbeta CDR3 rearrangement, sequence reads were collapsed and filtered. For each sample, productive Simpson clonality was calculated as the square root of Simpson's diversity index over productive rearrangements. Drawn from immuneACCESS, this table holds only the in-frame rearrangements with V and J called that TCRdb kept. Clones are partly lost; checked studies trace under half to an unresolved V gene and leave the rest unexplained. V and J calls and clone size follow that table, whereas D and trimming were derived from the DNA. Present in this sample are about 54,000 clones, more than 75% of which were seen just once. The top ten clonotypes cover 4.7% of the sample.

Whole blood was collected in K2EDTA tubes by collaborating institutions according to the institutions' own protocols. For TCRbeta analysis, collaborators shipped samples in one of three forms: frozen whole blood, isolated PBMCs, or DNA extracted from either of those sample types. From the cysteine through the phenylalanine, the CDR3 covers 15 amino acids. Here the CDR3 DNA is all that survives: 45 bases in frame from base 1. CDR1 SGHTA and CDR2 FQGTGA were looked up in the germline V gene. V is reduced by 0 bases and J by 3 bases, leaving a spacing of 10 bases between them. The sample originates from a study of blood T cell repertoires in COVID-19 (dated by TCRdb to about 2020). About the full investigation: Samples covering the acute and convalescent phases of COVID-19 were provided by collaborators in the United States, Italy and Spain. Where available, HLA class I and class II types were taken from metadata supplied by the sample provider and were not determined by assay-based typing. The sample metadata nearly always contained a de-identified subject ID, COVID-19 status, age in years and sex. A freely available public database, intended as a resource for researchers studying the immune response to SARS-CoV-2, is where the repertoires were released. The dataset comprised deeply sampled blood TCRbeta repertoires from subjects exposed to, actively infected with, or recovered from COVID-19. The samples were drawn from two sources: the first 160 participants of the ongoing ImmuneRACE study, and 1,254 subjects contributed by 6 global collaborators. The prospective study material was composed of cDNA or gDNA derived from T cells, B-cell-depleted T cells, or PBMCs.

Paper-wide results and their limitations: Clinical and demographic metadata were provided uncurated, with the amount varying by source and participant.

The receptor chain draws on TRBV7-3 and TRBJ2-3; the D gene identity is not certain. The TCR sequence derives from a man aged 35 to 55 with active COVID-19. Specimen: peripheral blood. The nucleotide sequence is TGTGCCAGCAGCTTAACTTCGTTCGTGACAGATACGCAGTATTTT. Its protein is CASSLTSFVTDTQYF.